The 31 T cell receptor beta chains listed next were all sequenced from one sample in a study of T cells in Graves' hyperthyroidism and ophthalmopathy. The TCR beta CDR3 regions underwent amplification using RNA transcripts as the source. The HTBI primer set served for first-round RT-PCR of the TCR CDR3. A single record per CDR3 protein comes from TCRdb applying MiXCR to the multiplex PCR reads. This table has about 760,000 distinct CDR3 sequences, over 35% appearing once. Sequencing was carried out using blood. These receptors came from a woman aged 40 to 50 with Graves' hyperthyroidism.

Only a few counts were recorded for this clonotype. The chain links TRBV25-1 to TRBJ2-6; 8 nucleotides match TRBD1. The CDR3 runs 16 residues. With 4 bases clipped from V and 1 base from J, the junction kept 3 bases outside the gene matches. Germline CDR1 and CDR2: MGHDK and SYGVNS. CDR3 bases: TGTGCCAGCAGTGGATACAGGGGGTCTGGGGCCAACGTCCTGACTTTC. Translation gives CASSGYRGSGANVLTF.

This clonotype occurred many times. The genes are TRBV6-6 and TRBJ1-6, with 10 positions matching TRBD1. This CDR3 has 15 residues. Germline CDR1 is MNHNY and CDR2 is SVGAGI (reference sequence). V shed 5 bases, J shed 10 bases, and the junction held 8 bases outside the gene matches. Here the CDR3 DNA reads TGTGCCAGCAGTCTAGGACAGGGGGAGTGGTCACCCCTCCACTTT. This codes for CASSLGQGEWSPLHF.

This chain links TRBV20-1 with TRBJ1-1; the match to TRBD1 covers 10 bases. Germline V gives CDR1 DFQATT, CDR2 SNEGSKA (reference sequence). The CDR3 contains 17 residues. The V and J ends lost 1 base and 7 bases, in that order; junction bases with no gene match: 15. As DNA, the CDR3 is TGCAGTGCTAGAGTGCTGGGACAGGGGCCTCTAACTGTTGAAGCTTTCTTT. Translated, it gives CSARVLGQGPLTVEAFF.

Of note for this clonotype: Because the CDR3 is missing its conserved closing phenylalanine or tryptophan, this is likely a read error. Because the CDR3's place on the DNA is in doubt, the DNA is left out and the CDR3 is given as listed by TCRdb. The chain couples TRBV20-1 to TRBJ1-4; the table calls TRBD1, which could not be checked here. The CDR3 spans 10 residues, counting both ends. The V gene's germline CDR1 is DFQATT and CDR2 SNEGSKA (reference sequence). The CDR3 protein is CSARAGTGVV.

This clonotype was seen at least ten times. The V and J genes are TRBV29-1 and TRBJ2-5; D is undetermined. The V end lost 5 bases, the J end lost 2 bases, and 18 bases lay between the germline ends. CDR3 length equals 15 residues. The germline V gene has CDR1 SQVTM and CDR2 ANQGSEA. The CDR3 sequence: CSVSRSNGRQETQYF. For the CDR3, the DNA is TGCAGCGTTTCCCGGAGTAACGGACGGCAAGAGACCCAGTACTTC.

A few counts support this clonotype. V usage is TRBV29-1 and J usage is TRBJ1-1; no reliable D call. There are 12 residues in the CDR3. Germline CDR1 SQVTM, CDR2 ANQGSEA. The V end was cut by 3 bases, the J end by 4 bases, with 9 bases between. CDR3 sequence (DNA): TGCAGCGTTGAGGGTGGAGGCACTGAAGCTTTCTTT. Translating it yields CSVEGGGTEAFF.

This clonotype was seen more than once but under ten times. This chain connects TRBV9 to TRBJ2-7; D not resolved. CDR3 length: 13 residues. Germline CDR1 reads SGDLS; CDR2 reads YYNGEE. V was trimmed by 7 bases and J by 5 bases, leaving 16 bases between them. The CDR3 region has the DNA TGTGCCAGCTCACCACCGTCGACACACGAGCAGTACTTC. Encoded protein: CASSPPSTHEQYF.

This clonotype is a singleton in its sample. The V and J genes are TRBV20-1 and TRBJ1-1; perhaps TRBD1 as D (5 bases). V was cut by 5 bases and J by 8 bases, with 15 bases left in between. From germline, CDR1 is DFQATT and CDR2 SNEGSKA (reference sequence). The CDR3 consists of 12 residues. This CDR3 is CSAFPRTNEAFF. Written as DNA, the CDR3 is TGCAGTGCTTTTCCCCGGACAAACGAAGCTTTCTTT.

CDR3 sequence (DNA): TGCAGTGCTACCGGGACCAACACCGGGGAGCTGTTTTTT. Its protein is CSATGTNTGELFF. V and J are TRBV20-1 and TRBJ2-2; D tentatively fits TRBD1 or TRBD2 (5 bases each). This CDR3 contains 13 residues. Trimming left V 4 bases short and J 2 bases short, with 8 bases between. CDR1 is DFQATT and CDR2 is SNEGSKA in the germline V gene (reference sequence).

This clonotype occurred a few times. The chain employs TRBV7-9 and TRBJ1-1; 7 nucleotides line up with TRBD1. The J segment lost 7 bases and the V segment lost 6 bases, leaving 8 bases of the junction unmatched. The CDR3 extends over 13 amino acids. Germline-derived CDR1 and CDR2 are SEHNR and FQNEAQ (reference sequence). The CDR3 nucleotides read TGTGCCAGCAGTCCCGGACAGGACAGTGAAGCTTTCTTT. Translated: CASSPGQDSEAFF.

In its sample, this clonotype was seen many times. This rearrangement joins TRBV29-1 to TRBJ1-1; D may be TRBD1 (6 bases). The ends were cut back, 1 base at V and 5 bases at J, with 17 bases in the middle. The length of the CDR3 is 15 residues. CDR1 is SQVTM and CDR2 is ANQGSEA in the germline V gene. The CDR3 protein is CSVEGVQGKGTEAFF. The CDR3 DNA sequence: TGCAGCGTTGAAGGGGTCCAGGGGAAAGGTACTGAAGCTTTCTTT.

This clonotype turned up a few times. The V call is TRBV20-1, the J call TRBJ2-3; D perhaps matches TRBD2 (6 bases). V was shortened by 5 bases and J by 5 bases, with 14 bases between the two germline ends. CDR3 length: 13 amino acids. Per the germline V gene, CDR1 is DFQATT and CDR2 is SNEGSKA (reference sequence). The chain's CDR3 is CSAQSGAEDTQYF. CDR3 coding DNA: TGCAGTGCTCAATCGGGAGCGGAAGATACGCAGTATTTT.

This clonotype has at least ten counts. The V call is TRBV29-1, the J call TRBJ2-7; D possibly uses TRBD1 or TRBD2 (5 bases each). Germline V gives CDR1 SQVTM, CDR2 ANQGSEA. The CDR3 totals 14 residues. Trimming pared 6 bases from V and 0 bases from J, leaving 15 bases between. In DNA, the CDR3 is TGCAGCGTGATGACCGGGACCGGCTCCTACGAGCAGTACTTC. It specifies CSVMTGTGSYEQYF.

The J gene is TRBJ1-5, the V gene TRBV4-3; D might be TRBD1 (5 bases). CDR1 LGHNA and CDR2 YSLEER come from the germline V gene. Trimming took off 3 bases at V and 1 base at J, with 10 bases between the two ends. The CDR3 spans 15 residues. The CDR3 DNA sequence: TGCGCCAGCAGCCATGGGACCGGGAGCAATCAGCCCCAGCATTTT. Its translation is CASSHGTGSNQPQHF.

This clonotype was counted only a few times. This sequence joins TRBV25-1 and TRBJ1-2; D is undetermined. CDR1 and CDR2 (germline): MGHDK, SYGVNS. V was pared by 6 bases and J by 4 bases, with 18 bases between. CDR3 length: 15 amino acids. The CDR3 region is CASSHPAGYFYGYTF. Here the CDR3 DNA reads TGTGCCAGCAGCCATCCGGCAGGTTATTTCTATGGCTACACCTTC.

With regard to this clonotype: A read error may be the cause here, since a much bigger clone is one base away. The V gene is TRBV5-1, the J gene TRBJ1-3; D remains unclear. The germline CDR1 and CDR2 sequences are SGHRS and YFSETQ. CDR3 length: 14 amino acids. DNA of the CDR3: TGCGTCAGCAGCTTGGATACAGATGGAAACACCATATATTTT. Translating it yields CVSSLDTDGNTIYF.

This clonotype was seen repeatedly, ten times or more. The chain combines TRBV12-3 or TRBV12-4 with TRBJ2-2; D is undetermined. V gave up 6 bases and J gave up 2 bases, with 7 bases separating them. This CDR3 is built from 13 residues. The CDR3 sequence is CASSPLNTGELFF. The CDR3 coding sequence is TGTGCCAGCAGCCCTCTAAACACCGGGGAGCTGTTTTTT.

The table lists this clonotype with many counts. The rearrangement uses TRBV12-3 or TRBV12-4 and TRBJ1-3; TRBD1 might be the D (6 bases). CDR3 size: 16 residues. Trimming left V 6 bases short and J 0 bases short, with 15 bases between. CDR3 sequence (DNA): TGTGCCAGCAGCCCTGGGGGCTCGAGCTCTGGAAACACCATATATTTT. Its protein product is CASSPGGSSSGNTIYF.

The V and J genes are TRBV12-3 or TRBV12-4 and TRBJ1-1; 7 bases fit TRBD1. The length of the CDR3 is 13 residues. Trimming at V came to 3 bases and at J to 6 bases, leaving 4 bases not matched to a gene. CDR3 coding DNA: TGTGCCAGCAGTTTTGACAGGGAGGCTGAAGCTTTCTTT. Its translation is CASSFDREAEAFF.

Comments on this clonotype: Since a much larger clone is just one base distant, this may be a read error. The CDR3, as DNA: TGTGCCAGCAGCTTAGCTGGCGGGGCTGATCGGTACTTC. Protein sequence: CASSLAGGADRYF. V gene TRBV7-2 combines with J gene TRBJ2-7, with D perhaps matching TRBD2 (6 bases). The CDR3 contains 13 residues. CDR1 is SGHTA, CDR2 FQGNSA, per germline. Deletions cut 0 bases from V and 12 bases from J, with 15 bases between. Supplemented by reference TRBV7-2 and TRBJ2-7, the full variable domain reads GAGVSQSPSNKVTEKGKDVELRCDPISGHTALYWYRQSLGQGLEFLIYFQGNSAPDKSGLPSDRFSAERTGGSVSTLTIQRTQQEDSAVYLCASSLAGGADRYFGPGTRLTVT.

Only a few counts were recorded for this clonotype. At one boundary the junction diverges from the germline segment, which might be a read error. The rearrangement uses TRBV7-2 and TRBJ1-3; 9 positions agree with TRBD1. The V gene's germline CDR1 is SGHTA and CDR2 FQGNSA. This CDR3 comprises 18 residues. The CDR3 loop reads CASSPSRDRVFLGNTIYF. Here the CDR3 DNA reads TGCGCCAGCAGCCCTTCCCGGGACAGGGTCTTTCTCGGAAACACCATATATTTT.

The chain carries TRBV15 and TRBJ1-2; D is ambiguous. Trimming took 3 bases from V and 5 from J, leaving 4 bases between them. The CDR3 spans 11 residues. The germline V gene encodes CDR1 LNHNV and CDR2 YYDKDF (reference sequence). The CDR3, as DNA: TGTGCCACCAGCAGGACTTATGGCTACACCTTC. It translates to CATSRTYGYTF.

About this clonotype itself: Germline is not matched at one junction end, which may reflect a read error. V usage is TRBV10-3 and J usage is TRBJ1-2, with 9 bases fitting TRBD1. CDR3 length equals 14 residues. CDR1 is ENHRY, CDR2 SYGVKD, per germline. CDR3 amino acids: CAISDRDRVYGYTF. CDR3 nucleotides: TGTGCCATCAGTGACCGGGACAGGGTCTATGGTTACACCTTC.

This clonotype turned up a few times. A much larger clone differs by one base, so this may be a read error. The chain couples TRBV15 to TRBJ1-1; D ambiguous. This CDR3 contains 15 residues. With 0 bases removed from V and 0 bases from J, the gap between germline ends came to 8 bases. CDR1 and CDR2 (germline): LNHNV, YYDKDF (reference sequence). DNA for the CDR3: TGTGCCACCAGCAGAGATCTAAGAGTGAACACTGAAGCTTTCTTT. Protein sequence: CATSRDLRVNTEAFF.

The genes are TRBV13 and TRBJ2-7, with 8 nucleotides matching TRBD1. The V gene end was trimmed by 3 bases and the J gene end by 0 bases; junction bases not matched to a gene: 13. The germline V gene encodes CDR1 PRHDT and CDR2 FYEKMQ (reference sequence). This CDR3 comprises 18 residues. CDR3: CASSFSMAGGFPSYEQYF. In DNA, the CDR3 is TGTGCCAGCAGCTTTTCTATGGCAGGGGGCTTTCCCTCCTACGAGCAGTACTTC.

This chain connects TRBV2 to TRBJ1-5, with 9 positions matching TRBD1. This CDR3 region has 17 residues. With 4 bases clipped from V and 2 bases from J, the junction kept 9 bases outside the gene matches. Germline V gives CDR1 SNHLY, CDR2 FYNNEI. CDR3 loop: CASSGTGGAPGNQPQHF. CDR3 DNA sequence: TGTGCCAGCAGTGGAACAGGGGGCGCCCCGGGCAATCAGCCCCAGCATTTT. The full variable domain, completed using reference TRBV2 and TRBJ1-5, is EPEVTQTPSHQVTQMGQEVILRCVPISNHLYFYWYRQILGQKVEFLVSFYNNEISEKSEIFDDQFSVERPDGSNFTLKIRSTKLEDSAMYFCASSGTGGAPGNQPQHFGDGTRLSIL.

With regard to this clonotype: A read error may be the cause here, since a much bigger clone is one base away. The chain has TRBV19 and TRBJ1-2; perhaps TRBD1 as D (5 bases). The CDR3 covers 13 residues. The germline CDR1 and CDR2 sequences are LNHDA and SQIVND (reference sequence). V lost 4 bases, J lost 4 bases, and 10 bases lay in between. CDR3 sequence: CASSTGRGYGYTF. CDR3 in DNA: TGTGCCAGTAGTACGGGGCGCGGCTATGGCTACACCTTC. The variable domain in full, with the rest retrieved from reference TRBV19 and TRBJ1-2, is DGGITQSPKYLFRKEGQNVTLSCEQNLNHDAMYWYRQDPGQGLRLIYYSQIVNDFQKGDIAEGYSVSREKKESFPLTVTSAQKNPTAFYLCASSTGRGYGYTFGSGTRLTVV.

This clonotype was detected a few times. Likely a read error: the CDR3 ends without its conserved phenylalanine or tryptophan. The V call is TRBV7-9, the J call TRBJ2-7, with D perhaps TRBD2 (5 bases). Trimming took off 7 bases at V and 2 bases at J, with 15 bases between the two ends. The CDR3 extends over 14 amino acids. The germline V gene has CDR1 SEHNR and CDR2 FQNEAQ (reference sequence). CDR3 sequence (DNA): TGTGCCAGCACCATCCGCCACGGGGCCTACGAGCAGTACCTC. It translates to CASTIRHGAYEQYL.

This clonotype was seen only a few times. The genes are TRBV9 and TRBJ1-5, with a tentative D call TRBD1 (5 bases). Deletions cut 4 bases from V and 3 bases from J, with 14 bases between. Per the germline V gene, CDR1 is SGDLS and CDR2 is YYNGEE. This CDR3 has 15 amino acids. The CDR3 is CASSQDATANQPQHF. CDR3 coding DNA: TGTGCCAGCAGCCAAGATGCGACAGCCAATCAGCCCCAGCATTTT.

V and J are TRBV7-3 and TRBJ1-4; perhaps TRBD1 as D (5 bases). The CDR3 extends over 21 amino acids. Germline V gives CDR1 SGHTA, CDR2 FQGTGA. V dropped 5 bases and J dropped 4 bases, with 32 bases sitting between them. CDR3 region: CASSRPTEVFKHRGDNEKLFF. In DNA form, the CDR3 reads TGTGCCAGCAGCCGTCCAACCGAGGTTTTTAAGCATCGGGGGGATAATGAAAAACTGTTTTTT.

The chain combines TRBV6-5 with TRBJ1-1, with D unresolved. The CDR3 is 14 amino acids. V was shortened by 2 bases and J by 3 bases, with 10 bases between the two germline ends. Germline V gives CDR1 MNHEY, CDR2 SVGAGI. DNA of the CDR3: TGTGCCAGCAGTTACCAGGTCGGGTACACTGAAGCTTTCTTT. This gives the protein CASSYQVGYTEAFF.